This T cell receptor (beta chain) appears in the sequencing data of a study of a mutant IDH1 vaccine in newly diagnosed glioma. In the study overall: Patients, over weeks 1, 3, 5, 7, 11, 15, 19 and 23, received a total of eight vaccinations. Before enrollment, the patients had been treated with radiotherapy alone, temozolomide alone, or both together. Most of them had received both.

A note on this clone: Its specificity is not known.

Clones were read by immunoSEQ multiplex PCR, and TCRdb kept only the in-frame ones, dropping some. Altogether approximately 38,000 clones are present, 80% to 90% being singletons, with the ten largest covering over 1.5%. Findings and limits, study-wide: A vaccine-induced immune response developed in roughly 93% of the patients.

The time point: week 5, during vaccination. Every single dose of the vaccine, 300 ug of mutant IDH1 20-mer peptide, came with topical imiquimod. V was trimmed by 4 bases and J by 2 bases, leaving 19 bases between them. Per the germline V gene, CDR1 is SGHNT and CDR2 is YYREEE (reference sequence). The length of the CDR3 is 16 residues. The receptor's source is a man aged 35 to 55 with glioma. The J gene is TRBJ2-7, the V gene TRBV5-4; D may be TRBD1 or TRBD2 (5 bases each). The material sequenced was PBMCs, taken from a glioma patient whose treatment included an IDH1 peptide vaccine. CDR3 residues: CASSPPGAGGPYEQYF. In DNA, the CDR3 is TGTGCCAGCAGCCCACCCGGGGCCGGAGGACCCTACGAGCAGTACTTC.